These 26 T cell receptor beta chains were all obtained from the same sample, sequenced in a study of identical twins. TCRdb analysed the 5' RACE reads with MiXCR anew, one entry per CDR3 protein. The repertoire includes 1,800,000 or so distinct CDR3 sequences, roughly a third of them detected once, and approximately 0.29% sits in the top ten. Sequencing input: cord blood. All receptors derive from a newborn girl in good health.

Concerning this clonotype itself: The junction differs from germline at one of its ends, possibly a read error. The CDR3 here is CASSYSLVSNSYVQYF. The CDR3, as DNA: TGTGCCAGCAGTTACTCCCTAGTGTCCAATTCCTACGTGCAGTACTTC. V gene TRBV6-5 combines with J gene TRBJ2-7, with D unclear. Germline V lookup: CDR1 MNHEY, CDR2 SVGAGI. This CDR3 is 16 amino acids long.

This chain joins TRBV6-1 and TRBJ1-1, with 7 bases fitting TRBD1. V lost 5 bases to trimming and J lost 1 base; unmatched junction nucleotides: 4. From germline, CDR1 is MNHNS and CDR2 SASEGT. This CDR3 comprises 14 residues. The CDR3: CASSRGQENTEAFF. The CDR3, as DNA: TGTGCCAGCAGTCGCGGACAGGAGAACACTGAAGCTTTCTTT.

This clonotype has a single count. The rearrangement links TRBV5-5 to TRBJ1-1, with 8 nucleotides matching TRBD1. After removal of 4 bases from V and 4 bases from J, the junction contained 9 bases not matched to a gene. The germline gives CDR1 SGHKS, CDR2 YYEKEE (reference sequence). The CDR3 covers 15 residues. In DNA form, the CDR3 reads TGTGCCAGCAGCCCAAGACAGGGGTCTGGCACTGAAGCTTTCTTT. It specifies CASSPRQGSGTEAFF.

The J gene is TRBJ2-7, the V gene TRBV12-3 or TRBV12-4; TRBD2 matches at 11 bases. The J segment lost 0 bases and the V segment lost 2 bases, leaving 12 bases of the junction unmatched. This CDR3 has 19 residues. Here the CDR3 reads CASSLFRGTSGPSSYEQYF. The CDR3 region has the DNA TGTGCCAGCAGTTTATTCCGGGGGACTAGCGGTCCCAGCTCCTACGAGCAGTACTTC.

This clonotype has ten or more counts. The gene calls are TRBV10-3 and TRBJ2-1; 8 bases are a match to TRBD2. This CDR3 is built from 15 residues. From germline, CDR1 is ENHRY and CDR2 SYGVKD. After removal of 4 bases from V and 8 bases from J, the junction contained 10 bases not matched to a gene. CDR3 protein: CAISGNGRASDEQFF. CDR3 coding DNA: TGTGCCATCAGTGGTAACGGGAGGGCCTCTGATGAGCAGTTCTTC.

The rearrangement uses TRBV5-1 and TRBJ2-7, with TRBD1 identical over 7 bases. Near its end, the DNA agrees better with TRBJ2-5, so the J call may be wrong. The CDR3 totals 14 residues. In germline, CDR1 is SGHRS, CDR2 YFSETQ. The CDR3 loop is CASSFHRGRETQYF. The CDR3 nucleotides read TGCGCCAGCAGCTTTCACAGGGGACGGGAGACCCAGTACTTC.

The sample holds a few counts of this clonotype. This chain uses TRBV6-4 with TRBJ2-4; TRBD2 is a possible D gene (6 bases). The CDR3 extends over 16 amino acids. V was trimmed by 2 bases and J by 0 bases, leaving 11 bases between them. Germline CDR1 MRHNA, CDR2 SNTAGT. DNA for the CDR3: TGTGCCAGCAGTGACCCCCAAGCGGGAGCCAAAAACATTCAGTACTTC. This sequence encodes CASSDPQAGAKNIQYF.

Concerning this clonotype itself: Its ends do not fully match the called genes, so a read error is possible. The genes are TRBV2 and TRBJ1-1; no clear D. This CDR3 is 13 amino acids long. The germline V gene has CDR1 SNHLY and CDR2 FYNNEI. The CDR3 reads CASSEAPSTEAFF. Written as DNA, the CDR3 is TGTGCCAGCAGTGAAGCGCCGTCCACTGAGGCTTTCTTT.

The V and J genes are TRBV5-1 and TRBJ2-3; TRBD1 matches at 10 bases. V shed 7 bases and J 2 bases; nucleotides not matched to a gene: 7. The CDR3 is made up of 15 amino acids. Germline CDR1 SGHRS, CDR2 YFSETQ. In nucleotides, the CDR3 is TGCGCCAGCGTCCGAGGGACAGGGGTCACAGATACGCAGTATTTT. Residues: CASVRGTGVTDTQYF.

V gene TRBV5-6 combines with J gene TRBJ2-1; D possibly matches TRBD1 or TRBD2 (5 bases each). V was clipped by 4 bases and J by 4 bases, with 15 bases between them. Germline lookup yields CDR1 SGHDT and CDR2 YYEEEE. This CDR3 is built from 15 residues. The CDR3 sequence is CASSVLTRGYNEQFF. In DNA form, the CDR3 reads TGTGCCAGCAGCGTCCTCACGAGGGGTTACAATGAGCAGTTCTTC.

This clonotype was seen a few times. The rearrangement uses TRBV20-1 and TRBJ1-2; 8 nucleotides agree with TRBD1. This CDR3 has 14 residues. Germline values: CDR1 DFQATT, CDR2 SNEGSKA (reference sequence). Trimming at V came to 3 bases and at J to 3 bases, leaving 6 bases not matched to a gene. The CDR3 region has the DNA TGCAGTGCTAGCGGACAGGGAGGGGACTATGGCTACACCTTC. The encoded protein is CSASGQGGDYGYTF.

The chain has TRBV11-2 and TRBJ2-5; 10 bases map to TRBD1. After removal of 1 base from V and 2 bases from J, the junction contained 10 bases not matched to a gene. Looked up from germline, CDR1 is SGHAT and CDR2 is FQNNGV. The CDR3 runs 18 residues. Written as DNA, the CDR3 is TGTGCCAGCAGCTTAGTGGGACAGGGGCCCGAGGGGCAAGAGACCCAGTACTTC. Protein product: CASSLVGQGPEGQETQYF.

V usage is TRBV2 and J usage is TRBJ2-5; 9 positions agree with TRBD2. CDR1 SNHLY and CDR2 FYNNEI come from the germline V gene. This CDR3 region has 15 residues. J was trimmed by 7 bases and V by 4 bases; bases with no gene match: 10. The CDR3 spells CASSGVLAGKGTQYF. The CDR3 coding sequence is TGTGCCAGCAGTGGCGTACTAGCGGGCAAGGGGACCCAGTACTTC.

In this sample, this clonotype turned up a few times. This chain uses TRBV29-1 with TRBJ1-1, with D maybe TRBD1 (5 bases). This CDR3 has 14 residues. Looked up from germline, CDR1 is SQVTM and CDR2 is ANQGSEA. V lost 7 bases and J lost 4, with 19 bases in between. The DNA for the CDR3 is TGCAGCGCCCTAACCACAGCTAGGGGCACTGAAGCTTTCTTT. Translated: CSALTTARGTEAFF. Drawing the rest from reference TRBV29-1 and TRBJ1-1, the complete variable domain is SAVISQKPSRDICQRGTSLTIQCQVDSQVTMMFWYRQQPGQSLTLIATANQGSEATYESGFVIDKFPISRPNLTFSTLTVSNMSPEDSSIYLCSALTTARGTEAFFGQGTRLTVV.

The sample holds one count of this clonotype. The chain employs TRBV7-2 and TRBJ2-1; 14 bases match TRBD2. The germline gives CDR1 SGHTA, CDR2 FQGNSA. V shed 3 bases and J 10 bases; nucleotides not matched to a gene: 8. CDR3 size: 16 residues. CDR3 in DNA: TGTGCCAGCAGCTTCGGGACTAGCGGGAGTTACCGAGAGCAGTTCTTC. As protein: CASSFGTSGSYREQFF.

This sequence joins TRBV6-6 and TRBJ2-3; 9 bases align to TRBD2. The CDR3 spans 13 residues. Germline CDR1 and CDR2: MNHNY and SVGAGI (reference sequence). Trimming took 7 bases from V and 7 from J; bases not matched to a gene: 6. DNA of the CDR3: TGTGCCAGCAACGGCGGGGGGGTGAATACGCAGTATTTT. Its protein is CASNGGGVNTQYF.

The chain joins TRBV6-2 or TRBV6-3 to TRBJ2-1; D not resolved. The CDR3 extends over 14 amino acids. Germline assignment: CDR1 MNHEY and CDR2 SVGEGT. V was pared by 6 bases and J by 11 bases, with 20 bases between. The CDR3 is CASSPAAGPAKQFF. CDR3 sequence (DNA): TGTGCCAGCAGCCCCGCGGCAGGCCCAGCGAAGCAGTTCTTC.

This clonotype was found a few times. CDR3 in amino acids: CASSLGRLAGPYNEQFF. CDR3 bases: TGTGCCAGCAGCTTAGGTCGGCTAGCTGGACCCTACAATGAGCAGTTCTTC. The chain carries TRBV11-2 and TRBJ2-1; a possible D gene is TRBD2 (5 bases). CDR1 and CDR2 from the germline V gene are SGHAT and FQNNGV. V was pared by 1 base and J by 2 bases, with 15 bases between. The CDR3 totals 17 residues. Drawing the rest from reference TRBV11-2 and TRBJ2-1, the complete variable domain is EAGVAQSPRYKIIEKRQSVAFWCNPISGHATLYWYQQILGQGPKLLIQFQNNGVVDDSQLPKDRFSAERLKGVDSTLKIQPAKLEDSAVYLCASSLGRLAGPYNEQFFGPGTRLTVL.

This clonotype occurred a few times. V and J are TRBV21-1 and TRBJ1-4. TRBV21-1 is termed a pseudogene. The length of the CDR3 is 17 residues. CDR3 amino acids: CASSKGTSEKDTEKLFF. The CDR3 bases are TGTGCCAGCAGCAAAGGAACAAGTGAGAAGGATACTGAAAAACTGTTTTTT.

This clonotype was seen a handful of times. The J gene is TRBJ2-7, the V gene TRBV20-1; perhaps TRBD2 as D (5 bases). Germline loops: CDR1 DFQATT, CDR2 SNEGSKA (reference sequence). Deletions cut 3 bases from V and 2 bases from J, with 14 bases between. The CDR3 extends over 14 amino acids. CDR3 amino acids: CSARAKTKPYEQYF. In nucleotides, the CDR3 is TGCAGTGCTAGGGCAAAGACTAAACCCTACGAGCAGTACTTC.

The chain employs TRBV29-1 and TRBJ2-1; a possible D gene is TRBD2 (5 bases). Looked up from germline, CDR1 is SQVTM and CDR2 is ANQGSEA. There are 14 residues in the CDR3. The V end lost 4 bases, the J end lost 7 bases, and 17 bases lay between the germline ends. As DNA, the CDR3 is TGCAGCGTTGCGCCCAGTGGGAGCCCGAATGAGCAGTTCTTC. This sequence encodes CSVAPSGSPNEQFF.

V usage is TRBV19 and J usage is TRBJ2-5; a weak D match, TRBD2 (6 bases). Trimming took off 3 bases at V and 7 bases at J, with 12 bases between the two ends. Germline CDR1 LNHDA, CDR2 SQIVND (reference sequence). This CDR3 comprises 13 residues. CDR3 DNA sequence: TGTGCCAGTAGTATCGGGACTCCGGGGACCCAGTACTTC. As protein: CASSIGTPGTQYF.

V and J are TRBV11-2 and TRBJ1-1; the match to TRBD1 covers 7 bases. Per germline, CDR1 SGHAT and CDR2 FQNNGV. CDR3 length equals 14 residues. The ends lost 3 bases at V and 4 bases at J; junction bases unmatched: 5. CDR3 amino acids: CASSFINRGTEAFF. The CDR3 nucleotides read TGTGCCAGCAGCTTCATAAACAGGGGCACTGAAGCTTTCTTT.

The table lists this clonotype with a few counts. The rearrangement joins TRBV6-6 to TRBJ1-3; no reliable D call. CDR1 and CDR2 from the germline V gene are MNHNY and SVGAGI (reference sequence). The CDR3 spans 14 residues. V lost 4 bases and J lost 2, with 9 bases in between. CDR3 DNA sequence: TGTGCCAGCAGTTTCTGGGGAGCTGGAAACACCATATATTTT. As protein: CASSFWGAGNTIYF.

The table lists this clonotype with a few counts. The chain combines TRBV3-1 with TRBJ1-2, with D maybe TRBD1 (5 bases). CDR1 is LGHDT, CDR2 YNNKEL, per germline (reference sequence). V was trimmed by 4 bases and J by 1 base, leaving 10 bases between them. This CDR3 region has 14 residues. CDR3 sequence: CASSPSTVNYGYTF. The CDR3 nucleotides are TGTGCCAGCAGCCCTTCGACAGTTAACTATGGCTACACCTTC.

In nucleotides, the CDR3 is TGCAGTGCCCTAGCAGCAAGGGCGTATTTT. It specifies CSALAARAYF. The V call is TRBV20-1, the J call TRBJ2-3; a weak D match, TRBD2 (5 bases). Germline V gene data show CDR1 as DFQATT and CDR2 as SNEGSKA (reference sequence). Trimming cost V 6 bases and J 14 bases, with 15 bases left between them. The CDR3 contains 10 residues.